This note documents a single T cell receptor (beta chain) sequence. Antigen: not known. RNA was isolated and reverse transcribed to cDNA, the sequencing template. Some clones are missing from TCRdb's copy, which holds only in-frame ones; the method was immunoSEQ multiplex PCR. The sample lists about 200,000 clones, 58% seen once, with under 7% in the top ten. Looked up from germline, CDR1 is LGHNT and CDR2 is FRNRAP. Losses at the gene ends were 0 bases for V and 3 bases for J; bases not matched to a gene: 4. This CDR3 region has 16 residues. The sample originates from a study of CD8+ T cells in alopecia areata. At the level of the study: Twice a day, 5 to 10 mg of oral tofacitinib was administered to treated patients. A 6-month off-drug phase came after tofacitinib, which had lasted 6 to 18 months. General study points: It was observed that many expanded lesional clones persisted in scalp and blood during tofacitinib.

Documented treatment: oral pan-JAK inhibitor, 5-10 mg twice daily. J is TRBJ1-1 and V is TRBV12-5; 10 positions match TRBD1. The receptor was isolated from a human donor with alopecia areata. Sequenced here: CD4+ T cells sorted from blood, sampled at week 24, from a patient treated with tofacitinib. The CDR3 spells CASGLVRDRGYTEAFF. The DNA of the CDR3 is TGTGCTAGTGGTTTGGTAAGGGACAGGGGTTACACTGAAGCTTTCTTT.